Sequencing of this T cell receptor beta chain was carried out in a study of blood T cells in healthy people across ages (dated by TCRdb to the mid-2010s). About the full investigation: Template switching captured roughly one uniquely barcoded TCR beta cDNA molecule per two T cells in model experiments. Donors of different ages were randomly distributed across sequencing lanes to avoid experimental bias. Donors were grouped into four age groups: young (average approximately 16 years), middle-aged (about 40), aged (over 55) and long-lived (over 80). Age-related changes in TCR beta repertoire diversity were measured in the study by deep sequencing normalized with unique cDNA molecular identifiers. Two additional independent replicas of 1 million unique cDNA reads from the same blood draw were analyzed for two donors (one aged 18 to 30 and one aged 80 or older). General study outcomes and caveats: As age increased, observed TCR beta diversity per million T cells dropped in a roughly linear way, and a significant reduction was already evident by age roughly 36. Donor CMV infection status was unknown, potentially confounding age-related changes in expanded clonotypes. The long-lived group showed more naive CD4+ T cells, fewer expanded clones and increased TCR diversity than the aged group, suggesting age selection. Estimates of total diversity based on one million sequenced T cells were regarded as lower bounds and as underestimates. There was a strong correlation between observed TCR beta diversity and the percentage of naive T cells measured by flow cytometry. Bulk unsorted PBMC profiling prevented conclusive comparison of naive and antigen-experienced compartments.

CDR1 and CDR2 (SQVTM, ANQGSEA) derive from the germline V gene. V is shortened by 5 bases, J by 3 bases, and the region joining them spans 10 bases. There are 12 amino acids in the CDR3, from cysteine to phenylalanine inclusive. Kept here is only the CDR3 DNA, which spans 36 bases and is read in frame from base 1. Donors were approximately 42 systemically healthy Caucasian individuals from Russia aged 6 to 90 years. Approximately 9.7 milliliters of peripheral blood were drawn from each donor into EDTA-treated Vacutainer tubes. Ficoll-Paque density-gradient centrifugation was used to isolate PBMCs, with at least 6 million obtained per sample. Trizol reagent was used to extract total RNA from the PBMCs, yielding at least 5.5 micrograms per sample. Naive CD45RAhigh/CD27high T cell percentages were measured by flow cytometry on a PBMC aliquot from every donor. Libraries came from 5' RACE. The sample was run on an Illumina HiSeq 2500. A second PCR of about 6 to 11 cycles was run with a J-beta primer mix and a sample-barcoded 5' primer. A template-switch 5' adaptor carrying 12 random nucleotides introduced a unique molecular identifier onto each TCR beta cDNA molecule. Each sample yielded at least 3 million CDR3-containing paired-end reads. First-strand cDNA synthesis was performed from all RNA using the Mint cDNA synthesis kit, with priming by a TRBC-specific oligonucleotide. After uracil-DNA glycosylase treatment, a first 18-cycle PCR used universal primers M1SS and BC2_uni_R on all cDNA. Under the source paper's analysis protocol: For normalization, 1 million high-quality reads, each with a distinct molecular identifier, were randomly selected from each sample. Reads sharing molecular identifiers were discarded rather than binned into consensus sequences. CDR3 identification, clonotype clustering and error correction used MiTCR with a Q25 quality threshold and the strictest error-elimination algorithm. A nonparametric unseen species model with Euler transformation was used to estimate a lower bound on total TCR beta diversity. In-frame beta chains were kept once TCRdb had trimmed the public reads at Q25 with fastp and called clones with MiXCR. Merged by CDR3 protein, the rows form single entries marked with the most common genes and DNA. TCRdb, rather than the study authors, made the V and J calls. In this sample the table shows approximately 400,000 distinct CDR3 sequences, about 49% of which occur a single time. Over 40% of the sample comes from the top ten.

Notes on this clonotype: Its antigen is still unknown. No base quality values were provided; no much bigger clone lies one nucleotide off.

This chain joins TRBV29-1 to TRBJ1-2, with the D gene uncertain. Sequences were obtained from blood. This sequence was found in a man in his 60s in good health. The nucleotide sequence is TGCAGCGTTACACCGGGTCACTATGGCTACACCTTC. It encodes CSVTPGHYGYTF.